This TCR beta chain originates from a study of blood T cell repertoires in COVID-19. On the study more broadly: Specimens from acute and convalescent COVID-19 originated in the United States, Italy and Spain.

Clones were sequenced by immunoSEQ multiplex PCR, and TCRdb holds only the in-frame ones, with some missing. The table includes about 400,000 clones, about 89% detected once. This sequence originates from a woman aged 25 to 39 with acute or convalescent COVID-19. The sequenced sample consisted of peripheral blood.

The CDR3 protein is CASSLGVSQGVDTQYF. The CDR3 DNA sequence: TGCGCCAGCAGCTTGGGGGTTTCACAGGGGGTAGATACGCAGTATTTT. This chain links TRBV5-1 with TRBJ2-3; 8 bases are shared with TRBD1. CDR1 and CDR2 from the germline V gene are SGHRS and YFSETQ. The CDR3 totals 16 residues. The J segment lost 5 bases and the V segment lost 0 bases, leaving 8 bases of the junction unmatched. Full variable domain (outside the CDR3, taken from reference TRBV5-1 and TRBJ2-3): KAGVTQTPRYLIKTRGQQVTLSCSPISGHRSVSWYQQTPGQGLQFLFEYFSETQRNKGNFPGRFSGRQFSNSRSEMNVSTLELGDSALYLCASSLGVSQGVDTQYFGPGTRLTVL.